This TCR beta chain was sequenced during a study of blood T cell repertoires in COVID-19. TCRdb's table, derived via immunoSEQ multiplex PCR, lists solely in-frame clones and lacks some. This table has around 200,000 clones, about 85% appearing once. Germline V gene sequence: CDR1 MNHNY, CDR2 SVGAGI (reference sequence). The CDR3 covers 16 residues. The trim removed 6 bases at V and 1 base at J, leaving 5 bases unmatched. This chain uses TRBV6-6 with TRBJ1-5; TRBD1 aligns across 11 bases. The source of this sequence is a woman older than 75 with acute or convalescent COVID-19. Sequenced material: peripheral blood. The CDR3 DNA reads as TGTGCCAGCAGCGGACAGGGGGCGCGGAGCAATCAGCCCCAGCATTTT. Residues: CASSGQGARSNQPQHF.